These T cell receptor beta chains were read from a single sample in a study of T cell responses to AZD1222 COVID-19 vaccine. The assay was immunoSEQ multiplex PCR, and TCRdb's table has in-frame clones only and misses some. The table includes 110,000 to 150,000 clones, approximately 90% detected once. The sequencing here drew on peripheral blood, taken on day 0 of AZD1222 vaccination. The receptors derive from an adult in good health. Each CDR3 is given with its conserved first and last residue. D genes are given only for firm matches. Size tells how often a clone was seen (once, few, many) or the class of an expanded clone, and some rows leave it out.

V gene: TRBV2; J gene: TRBJ2-7; clone size: NA; D gene: NA; CDR3 DNA: TGTGCCAGCAGTGATGACAGATACTACGAGCAGTACTTC; CDR3 protein: CASSDDRYYEQYF
V gene: TRBV5-1; J gene: TRBJ2-2; clone size: NA; D gene: NA; CDR3 DNA: TGCGCCAGCAGCTTGAATCCAGCCACGAACACCGGGGAGCTGTTTTTT; CDR3 protein: CASSLNPATNTGELFF
V gene: TRBV10-3; J gene: TRBJ1-1; clone size: once; D gene: TRBD1; CDR3 DNA: TGTGCCATCAGGGGACAGGAGAACACTGAAGCTTTCTTT; CDR3 protein: CAIRGQENTEAFF
V gene: TRBV6-2/TRBV6-3; J gene: TRBJ2-3; clone size: NA; D gene: TRBD2; CDR3 DNA: TGTGCCAGCAGTTACGTCCTAGCGGGAGGACGGACAGATACGCAGTATTTT; CDR3 protein: CASSYVLAGGRTDTQYF
V gene: TRBV7-2; J gene: TRBJ2-3; clone size: NA; D gene: TRBD2; CDR3 DNA: TGTGCCAGCAGCTTAGGGGTCCTTAGCGGGGGAGGCACAGATACGCAGTATTTT; CDR3 protein: CASSLGVLSGGGTDTQYF
V gene: TRBV19; J gene: TRBJ2-3; clone size: NA; D gene: NA; CDR3 DNA: TGTGCCAGTACCGATGGGTTGGAGAGCACAGATACGCAGTATTTT; CDR3 protein: CASTDGLESTDTQYF
V gene: TRBV30; J gene: TRBJ2-7; clone size: NA; D gene: NA; CDR3 DNA: TGTGCCCTAGGGGGCTACGAGCAGTACTTC; CDR3 protein: CALGGYEQYF
V gene: TRBV30; J gene: TRBJ1-2; clone size: NA; D gene: NA; CDR3 DNA: TGTGCCTGGAGTATAACCGCTTCTATTAACTATGGCTACACCTTC; CDR3 protein: CAWSITASINYGYTF
V gene: TRBV19; J gene: TRBJ1-5; clone size: NA; D gene: NA; CDR3 DNA: TGTGCCAGCACGACTGGGGGGTCTGGCAATCAGCCCCAGCATTTT; CDR3 protein: CASTTGGSGNQPQHF
V gene: TRBV7-2; J gene: TRBJ2-7; clone size: NA; D gene: NA; CDR3 DNA: TGTGCCAGCAGCTTGACTGGGTACGAGCAGTACTTC; CDR3 protein: CASSLTGYEQYF
V gene: TRBV19; J gene: TRBJ2-1; clone size: NA; D gene: NA; CDR3 DNA: TGTGCCAGTAGCCGGGAGTTAGCCTATGAGCAGTTCTTC; CDR3 protein: CASSRELAYEQFF
V gene: TRBV6-5; J gene: TRBJ2-3; clone size: NA; D gene: NA; CDR3 DNA: TGTGCCAGCAGTTACTACTCTCTAGCAGATACGCAGTATTTT; CDR3 protein: CASSYYSLADTQYF
V gene: TRBV3-1/TRBV3-2; J gene: TRBJ2-7; clone size: once; D gene: NA; CDR3 DNA: TGTGCCAGCAGTGCGGCTACCTACGAGCAGTACTTC; CDR3 protein: CASSAATYEQYF
V gene: TRBV25-1; J gene: TRBJ1-1; clone size: NA; D gene: NA; CDR3 DNA: TGTGCCAGTTCCCTAGGCTGGGGGAACACTGAAGCTTTCTTT; CDR3 protein: CASSLGWGNTEAFF
V gene: TRBV7-2; J gene: TRBJ2-5; clone size: NA; D gene: NA; CDR3 DNA: TGTGCCAGCAGCTTAGCTATAGTCGGGGCGGAGACCCAGTACTTC; CDR3 protein: CASSLAIVGAETQYF
V gene: TRBV12-5; J gene: TRBJ1-1; clone size: NA; D gene: NA; CDR3 DNA: TGTGCTAGTGGACCTCAAAGGACGGGCACTGAAGCTTTCTTT; CDR3 protein: CASGPQRTGTEAFF
V gene: TRBV9; J gene: TRBJ2-4; clone size: NA; D gene: NA; CDR3 DNA: TGTGCCAGCAGCGTAGGCCCTAGCATAGACATTCAGTACTTC; CDR3 protein: CASSVGPSIDIQYF
V gene: TRBV20-1; J gene: TRBJ2-7; clone size: NA; D gene: NA; CDR3 DNA: TGCAGTGCTCGGTGGGGTTACGAGCAGTACTTC; CDR3 protein: CSARWGYEQYF
V gene: TRBV19; J gene: TRBJ2-3; clone size: once; D gene: NA; CDR3 DNA: TGTGCCAGTAGTAAGCGACACACAGATACGCAGTATTTT; CDR3 protein: CASSKRHTDTQYF
V gene: TRBV6-1; J gene: TRBJ2-7; clone size: NA; D gene: NA; CDR3 DNA: TGTGCCAGCAGTGAAGTGGGGGGATCCTTATACGAGCAGTACTTC; CDR3 protein: CASSEVGGSLYEQYF
V gene: TRBV18; J gene: TRBJ1-5; clone size: NA; D gene: NA; CDR3 DNA: TGTGCCAGCTCACTGCGCCGGGACGGAAATCAGCCCCAGCATTTT; CDR3 protein: CASSLRRDGNQPQHF
V gene: TRBV19; J gene: TRBJ2-5; clone size: NA; D gene: TRBD1; CDR3 DNA: TGTGCCAGTAGTAGCAGGACAGGGAGGGAGACCCAGTACTTC; CDR3 protein: CASSSRTGRETQYF
V gene: TRBV19; J gene: TRBJ2-1; clone size: NA; D gene: NA; CDR3 DNA: TGTGCGACGAAATCCGACTCCAATGAGCAGTTCTTC; CDR3 protein: CATKSDSNEQFF
V gene: TRBV6-4; J gene: TRBJ2-1; clone size: NA; D gene: TRBD2; CDR3 DNA: TGTGCCAGCAGTGCACTAGCGGGAGGGGGATACAATGAGCAGTTCTTC; CDR3 protein: CASSALAGGGYNEQFF
V gene: TRBV6-2/TRBV6-3; J gene: TRBJ2-7; clone size: NA; D gene: TRBD2; CDR3 DNA: TGTGCCAGCAGTCTAGCGGGAGGGTATTACGAGCAGTACTTC; CDR3 protein: CASSLAGGYYEQYF
V gene: TRBV19; J gene: TRBJ1-5; clone size: NA; D gene: NA; CDR3 DNA: TGTGCCAGTCGACAGACCGTTCGAAATCAGCCCCAGCATTTT; CDR3 protein: CASRQTVRNQPQHF
V gene: TRBV28; J gene: TRBJ1-2; clone size: NA; D gene: TRBD1; CDR3 DNA: TGTGCCAGCAGCTCTCCAGGGGGGGAAAACTATGGCTACACCTTC; CDR3 protein: CASSSPGGENYGYTF
V gene: TRBV5-1; J gene: TRBJ1-2; clone size: NA; D gene: TRBD1; CDR3 DNA: TGCGCCAGCAGCTTCTCGACAGGGGGCCAGCGTAACTATGGCTACACCTTC; CDR3 protein: CASSFSTGGQRNYGYTF
V gene: TRBV19; J gene: TRBJ2-2; clone size: NA; D gene: NA; CDR3 DNA: TGTGCCAGTAGTATAGATGGGAGGAGGGGGACCGGGGAGCTGTTTTTT; CDR3 protein: CASSIDGRRGTGELFF
V gene: TRBV6-2/TRBV6-3; J gene: TRBJ1-2; clone size: NA; D gene: NA; CDR3 DNA: TGTGCCAGCAGTTATCTGGGTCAGCAAAACTATGGCTACACCTTC; CDR3 protein: CASSYLGQQNYGYTF
V gene: TRBV6-2/TRBV6-3; J gene: TRBJ1-1; clone size: NA; D gene: NA; CDR3 DNA: TGTGCCAGCAGCCTCCGACAGACGAACACTGAAGCTTTCTTT; CDR3 protein: CASSLRQTNTEAFF
V gene: TRBV3-1/TRBV3-2; J gene: TRBJ2-5; clone size: NA; D gene: NA; CDR3 DNA: TGTGCCAGCAGCCAATCCAGCCGGGAGACCCAGTACTTC; CDR3 protein: CASSQSSRETQYF
V gene: TRBV14; J gene: TRBJ2-7; clone size: NA; D gene: TRBD2; CDR3 DNA: TGTGCCAGCAGCCCCCTCCGGGACTATCCCTCCTACGAGCAGTACTTC; CDR3 protein: CASSPLRDYPSYEQYF
V gene: TRBV10-3; J gene: TRBJ1-2; clone size: NA; D gene: NA; CDR3 DNA: TGTGCCATCAGTGTATCAGGGAACTATGGCTACACCTTC; CDR3 protein: CAISVSGNYGYTF
V gene: TRBV20-1; J gene: TRBJ2-7; clone size: NA; D gene: NA; CDR3 DNA: TGCAGTGCTAGAGATCCCCCCGAGCAGTACTTC; CDR3 protein: CSARDPPEQYF
V gene: TRBV24-1; J gene: TRBJ2-1; clone size: NA; D gene: TRBD1; CDR3 DNA: TGTGCCACCAGTGATATACCGGGACAGGGGGCGCATGATGAGCAGTTCTTC; CDR3 protein: CATSDIPGQGAHDEQFF
V gene: TRBV20-1; J gene: TRBJ2-7; clone size: NA; D gene: NA; CDR3 DNA: TGCAGTGCCCCCCGGGGTGGCGAGCAGTACTTC; CDR3 protein: CSAPRGGEQYF
V gene: TRBV6-2/TRBV6-3; J gene: TRBJ2-1; clone size: NA; D gene: NA; CDR3 DNA: TGTGCCAGCAGTTACTCGTGGCTAGGGGGCTACAATGAGCAGTTCTTC; CDR3 protein: CASSYSWLGGYNEQFF
V gene: TRBV6-2/TRBV6-3; J gene: TRBJ2-1; clone size: NA; D gene: NA; CDR3 DNA: TGTGCCAGCAGTTACTCGAGAAGCGGAGCCGGCAATGAGCAGTTCTTC; CDR3 protein: CASSYSRSGAGNEQFF
V gene: TRBV28; J gene: TRBJ1-4; clone size: NA; D gene: NA; CDR3 DNA: TGTGCCAGCAGTTTATTTGGAGGGGCAGTCGCTGAAAAACTGTTTTTT; CDR3 protein: CASSLFGGAVAEKLFF
V gene: TRBV29-1; J gene: TRBJ2-1; clone size: NA; D gene: TRBD2; CDR3 DNA: TGCAGCGTTTCGTCTAGCGGGAACAATGAGCAGTTCTTC; CDR3 protein: CSVSSSGNNEQFF
V gene: TRBV6-5; J gene: TRBJ1-5; clone size: NA; D gene: NA; CDR3 DNA: TGTGCCAGCAGGGGCGTACAGGGCACGGGTCAGCCCCAGCATTTT; CDR3 protein: CASRGVQGTGQPQHF
V gene: TRBV19; J gene: TRBJ2-1; clone size: once; D gene: NA; CDR3 DNA: TGTGCCAGTAGTCCTAGGGGGGTCTCCTACAATGAGCAGTTCTTC; CDR3 protein: CASSPRGVSYNEQFF
V gene: TRBV5-1; J gene: TRBJ2-3; clone size: NA; D gene: NA; CDR3 DNA: TGCGCCAGCAGCACGGACAGACTCACAGATACGCAGTATTTT; CDR3 protein: CASSTDRLTDTQYF
V gene: TRBV19; J gene: TRBJ2-1; clone size: once; D gene: NA; CDR3 DNA: TGTGCCAGTAGTCCCATTAACGGTTACAATGAGCAGTTCTTC; CDR3 protein: CASSPINGYNEQFF
V gene: TRBV11-2; J gene: TRBJ1-6; clone size: NA; D gene: NA; CDR3 DNA: TGTGCCAGCAGCTACGATAATTCACCCCTCCACTTT; CDR3 protein: CASSYDNSPLHF
V gene: TRBV18; J gene: TRBJ1-5; clone size: NA; D gene: NA; CDR3 DNA: TGTGCCAGCTCACCCTTGCCATCAGATCAGCCCCAGCATTTT; CDR3 protein: CASSPLPSDQPQHF
V gene: TRBV4-3; J gene: TRBJ2-3; clone size: once; D gene: NA; CDR3 DNA: TGCGCCAGCAGCCAAGCAACAAGACCAGCACCCAGCACAGATACGCAGTATTTT; CDR3 protein: CASSQATRPAPSTDTQYF
V gene: TRBV19; J gene: TRBJ1-2; clone size: NA; D gene: NA; CDR3 DNA: TGTGCCAGTAGTTCGGGTCCGTATGGCTACACCTTC; CDR3 protein: CASSSGPYGYTF
V gene: TRBV11-2; J gene: TRBJ1-2; clone size: NA; D gene: NA; CDR3 DNA: TGTGCCAGCAGCCCCCCTTCGGGAGTCTATGGCTACACCTTC; CDR3 protein: CASSPPSGVYGYTF
V gene: TRBV24-1; J gene: TRBJ2-3; clone size: NA; D gene: NA; CDR3 DNA: TGTGCCACCAGTGATTCACAGGCCGGCACAGATACGCAGTATTTT; CDR3 protein: CATSDSQAGTDTQYF
V gene: TRBV28; J gene: TRBJ2-7; clone size: NA; D gene: TRBD1; CDR3 DNA: TGTGCCAGCAGCTATCGTATAGACAGGGTGAGAGGCGAGCAGTACTTC; CDR3 protein: CASSYRIDRVRGEQYF
V gene: TRBV6-4; J gene: TRBJ2-3; clone size: NA; D gene: NA; CDR3 DNA: TGTGCCAGCAGTGACTCGAGTCCGGGGGGCGGATCAGATACGCAGTATTTT; CDR3 protein: CASSDSSPGGGSDTQYF
V gene: TRBV11-2; J gene: TRBJ2-1; clone size: NA; D gene: TRBD2; CDR3 DNA: TGTGCCAGCAGCTACCAATACACGGGACTAGCGGGAGACGATGAGCAGTTCTTC; CDR3 protein: CASSYQYTGLAGDDEQFF